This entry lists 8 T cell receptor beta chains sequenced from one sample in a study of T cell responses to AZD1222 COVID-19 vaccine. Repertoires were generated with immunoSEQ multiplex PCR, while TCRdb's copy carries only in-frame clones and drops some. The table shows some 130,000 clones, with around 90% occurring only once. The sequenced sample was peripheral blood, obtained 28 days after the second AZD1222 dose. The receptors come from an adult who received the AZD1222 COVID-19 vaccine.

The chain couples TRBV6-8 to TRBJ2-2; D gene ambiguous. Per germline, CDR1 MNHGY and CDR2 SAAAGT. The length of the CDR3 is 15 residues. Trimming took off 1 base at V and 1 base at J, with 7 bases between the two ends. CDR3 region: CASSYLHLNTGELFF. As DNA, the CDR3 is TGTGCCAGCAGTTACTTACACCTGAACACCGGGGAGCTGTTTTTT.

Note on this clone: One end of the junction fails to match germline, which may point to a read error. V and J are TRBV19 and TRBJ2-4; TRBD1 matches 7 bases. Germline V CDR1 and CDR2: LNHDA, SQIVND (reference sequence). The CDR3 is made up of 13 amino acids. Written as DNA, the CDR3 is TGTGCCAGCCAAATAGGGACAGCCACTCCTCCTGACTTC. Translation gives CASQIGTATPPDF.

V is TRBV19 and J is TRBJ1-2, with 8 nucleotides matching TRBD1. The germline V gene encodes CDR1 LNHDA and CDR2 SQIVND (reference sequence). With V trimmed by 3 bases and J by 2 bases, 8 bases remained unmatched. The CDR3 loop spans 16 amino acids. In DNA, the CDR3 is TGTGCCAGTAGTATCGACCGACAGGGGTTCAACTATGGCTACACCTTC. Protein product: CASSIDRQGFNYGYTF. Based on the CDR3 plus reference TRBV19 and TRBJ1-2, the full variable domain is DGGITQSPKYLFRKEGQNVTLSCEQNLNHDAMYWYRQDPGQGLRLIYYSQIVNDFQKGDIAEGYSVSREKKESFPLTVTSAQKNPTAFYLCASSIDRQGFNYGYTFGSGTRLTVV.

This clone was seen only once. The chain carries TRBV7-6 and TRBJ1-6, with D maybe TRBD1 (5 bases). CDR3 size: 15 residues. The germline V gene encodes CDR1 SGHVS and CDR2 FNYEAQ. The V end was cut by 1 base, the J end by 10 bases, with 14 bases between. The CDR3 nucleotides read TGTGCCAGCAGCTTAGGGCAGGGAGCAGGGTCACCCCTCCACTTT. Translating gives CASSLGQGAGSPLHF.

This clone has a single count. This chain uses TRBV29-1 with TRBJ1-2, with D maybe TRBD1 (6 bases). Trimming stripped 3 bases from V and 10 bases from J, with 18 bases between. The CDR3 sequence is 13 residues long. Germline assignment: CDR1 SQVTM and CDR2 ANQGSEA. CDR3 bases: TGCAGCGTTGATAGTGGGGGCGCGACCGACTACACCTTC. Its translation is CSVDSGGATDYTF.

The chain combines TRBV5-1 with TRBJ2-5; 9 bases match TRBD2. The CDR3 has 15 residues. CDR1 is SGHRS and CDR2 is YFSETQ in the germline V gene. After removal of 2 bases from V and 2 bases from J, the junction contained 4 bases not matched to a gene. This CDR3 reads CASSFPSGAQETQYF. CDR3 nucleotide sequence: TGCGCCAGCAGCTTCCCTAGCGGGGCTCAAGAGACCCAGTACTTC.

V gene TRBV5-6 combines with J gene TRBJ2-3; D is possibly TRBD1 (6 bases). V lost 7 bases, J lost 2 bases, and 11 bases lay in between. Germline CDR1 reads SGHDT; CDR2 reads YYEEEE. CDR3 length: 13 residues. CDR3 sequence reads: CASGGPNTDTQYF. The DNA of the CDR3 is TGTGCCAGCGGGGGCCCTAACACAGATACGCAGTATTTT.

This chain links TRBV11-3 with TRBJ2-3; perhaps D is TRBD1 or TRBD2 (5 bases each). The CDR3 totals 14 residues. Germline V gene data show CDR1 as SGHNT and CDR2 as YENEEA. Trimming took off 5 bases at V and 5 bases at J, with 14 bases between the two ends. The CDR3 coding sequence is TGTGCCAGCAGCCGACTGGGGGTGGGAGATACGCAGTATTTT. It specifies CASSRLGVGDTQYF.